The text below deals with one T cell receptor beta chain. The data were taken from a study of blood T cell repertoires in COVID-19. In the original processing: Quantification of nucleated cells was approximated via reference gene primer amplification. Sequencing used immunoSEQ multiplex PCR; TCRdb keeps in-frame clones, though not all of them. V and J calls and clone size are copied from that table; D and trimming were computed from the DNA. The sample holds 180,000 or so clones, about 88% seen once. CDR1 is MNHEY and CDR2 is SVGAGI in the germline V gene. Trimming pared 4 bases from V and 7 bases from J, leaving 11 bases between. This CDR3 comprises 12 residues.

The receptor was derived from a man in his late teens or twenties with acute or convalescent COVID-19. The chain employs TRBV6-5 and TRBJ2-7; a possible D gene is TRBD1 (6 bases). Source material: peripheral blood. Written as DNA, the CDR3 is TGTGCCAGCAGTTCAACAGGGTTGGAGCAGTACTTC. It yields the protein CASSSTGLEQYF.